The T cell receptor (beta chain) described here comes from a study of identical twins. TCRdb independently ran MiXCR on the 5' RACE reads; one entry per CDR3 protein. The sample has roughly 200,000 distinct CDR3 sequences; approximately 16% are singletons. Germline CDR1 SGDLS, CDR2 YYNGEE. The CDR3 is 15 amino acids. Germline trimming cut 3 bases from V and 7 bases from J; bases unmatched to any gene: 9. In its sample, this clonotype was seen a few times. Its antigen is as yet unknown. Study findings and constraints: The more abundant beta clonotypes in cord blood had fewer insertions, and memory repertoires did not show this.

These data were also reused for a study on T cells expressing NK-cell markers.

Sequencing was performed on CD8+ T cells sorted from blood. The J gene is TRBJ2-1, the V gene TRBV9, with 8 bases lining up with TRBD2. The clonotype comes from a woman between 18 and 30 years old in good health. CDR3 sequence (DNA): TGTGCCAGCAGCGCGGGAGGGCCGGTGGAGAATGAGCAGTTCTTC. Translated: CASSAGGPVENEQFF.